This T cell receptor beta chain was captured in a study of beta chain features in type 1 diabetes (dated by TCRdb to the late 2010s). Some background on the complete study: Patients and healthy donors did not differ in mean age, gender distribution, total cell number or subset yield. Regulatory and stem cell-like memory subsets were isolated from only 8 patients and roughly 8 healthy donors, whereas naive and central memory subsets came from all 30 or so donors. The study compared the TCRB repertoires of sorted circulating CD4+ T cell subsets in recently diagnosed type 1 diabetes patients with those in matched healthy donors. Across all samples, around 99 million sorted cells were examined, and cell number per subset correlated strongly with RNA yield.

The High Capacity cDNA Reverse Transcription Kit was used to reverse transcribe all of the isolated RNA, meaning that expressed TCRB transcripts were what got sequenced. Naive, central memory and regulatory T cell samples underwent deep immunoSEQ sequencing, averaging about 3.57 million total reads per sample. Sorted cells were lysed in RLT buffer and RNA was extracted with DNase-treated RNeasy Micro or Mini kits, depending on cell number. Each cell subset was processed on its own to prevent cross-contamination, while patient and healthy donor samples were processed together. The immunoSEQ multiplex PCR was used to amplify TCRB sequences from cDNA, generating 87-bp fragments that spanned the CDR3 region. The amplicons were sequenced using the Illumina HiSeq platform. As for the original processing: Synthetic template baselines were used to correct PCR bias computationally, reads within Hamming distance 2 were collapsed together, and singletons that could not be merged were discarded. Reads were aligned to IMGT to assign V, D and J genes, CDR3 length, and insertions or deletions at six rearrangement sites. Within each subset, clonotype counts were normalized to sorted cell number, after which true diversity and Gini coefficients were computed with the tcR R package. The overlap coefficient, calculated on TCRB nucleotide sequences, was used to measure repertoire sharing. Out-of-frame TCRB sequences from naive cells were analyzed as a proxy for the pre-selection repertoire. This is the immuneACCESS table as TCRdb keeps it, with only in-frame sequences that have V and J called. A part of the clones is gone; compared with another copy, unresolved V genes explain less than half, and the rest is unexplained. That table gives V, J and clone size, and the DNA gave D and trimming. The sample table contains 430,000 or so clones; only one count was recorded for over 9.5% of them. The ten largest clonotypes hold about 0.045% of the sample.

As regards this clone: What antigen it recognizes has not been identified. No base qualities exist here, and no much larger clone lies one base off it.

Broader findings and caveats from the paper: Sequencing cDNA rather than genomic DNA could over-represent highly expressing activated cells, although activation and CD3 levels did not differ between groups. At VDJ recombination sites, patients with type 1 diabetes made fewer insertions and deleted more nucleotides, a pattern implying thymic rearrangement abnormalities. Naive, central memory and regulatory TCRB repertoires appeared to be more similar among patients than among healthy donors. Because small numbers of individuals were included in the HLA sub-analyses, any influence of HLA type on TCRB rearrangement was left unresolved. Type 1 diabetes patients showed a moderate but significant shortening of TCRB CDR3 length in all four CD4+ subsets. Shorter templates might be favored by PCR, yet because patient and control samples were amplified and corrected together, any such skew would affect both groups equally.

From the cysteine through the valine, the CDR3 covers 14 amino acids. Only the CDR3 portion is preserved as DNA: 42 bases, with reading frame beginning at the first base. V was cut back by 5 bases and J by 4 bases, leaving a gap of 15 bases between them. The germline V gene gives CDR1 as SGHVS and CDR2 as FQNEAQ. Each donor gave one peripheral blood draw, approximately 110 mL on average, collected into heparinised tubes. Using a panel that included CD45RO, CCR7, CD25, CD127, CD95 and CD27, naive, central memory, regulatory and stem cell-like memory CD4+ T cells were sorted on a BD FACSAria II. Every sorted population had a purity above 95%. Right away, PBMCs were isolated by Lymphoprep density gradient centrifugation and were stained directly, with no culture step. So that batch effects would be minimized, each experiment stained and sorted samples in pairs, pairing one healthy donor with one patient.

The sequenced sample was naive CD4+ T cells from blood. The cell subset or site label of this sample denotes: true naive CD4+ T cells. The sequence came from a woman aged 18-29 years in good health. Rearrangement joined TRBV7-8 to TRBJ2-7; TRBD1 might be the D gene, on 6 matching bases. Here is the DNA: TGTGCCAGCAGCCACACACCGGACAGTTACGAGCAGTACGTC. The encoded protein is CASSHTPDSYEQYV.